This T cell receptor beta chain was sequenced during a study of OX40 agonist ivuxolimab in advanced cancers. Study-wide results and limits: Averaging showed that CD8+ T cells had more expanded clones than CD4+ did.

Trimming took 5 bases from V and 0 from J; bases not matched to a gene: 9. Germline CDR1 reads SNHLY; CDR2 reads FYNNEI. The CDR3 runs to 17 residues. Repertoires were generated with immunoSEQ multiplex PCR, while TCRdb's copy carries only in-frame clones and drops some. The data hold about 61,000 clones, with 70% to 90% observed a single time. Details on this clone: The antigen is undetermined.

The rearrangement uses TRBV2 and TRBJ1-1; 10 bases map to TRBD1. This clonotype originated in an adult with an advanced solid tumor such as melanoma, head and neck, liver or kidney cancer. The source was CD4+ or CD8+ T cells sorted from blood, collected in a trial of the OX40 agonist ivuxolimab. CDR3 nucleotide sequence: TGTGCCAGCAGTTTCCGGAGGGGGACAGGGGTGAACACTGAAGCTTTCTTT. This gives the protein CASSFRRGTGVNTEAFF. Looking up the rest from reference TRBV2 and TRBJ1-1 gives the full variable domain: EPEVTQTPSHQVTQMGQEVILRCVPISNHLYFYWYRQILGQKVEFLVSFYNNEISEKSEIFDDQFSVERPDGSNFTLKIRSTKLEDSAMYFCASSFRRGTGVNTEAFFGQGTRLTVV.